This TCR beta chain derives from a study of cytomegalovirus exposure and HLA in healthy donors. Primers: 60 Vbeta forward and 13 Jbeta reverse. Original processing methods: As a later analysis found, there were 80 million or so unique TCR beta chains, of which roughly 11 million were shared. Method: immunoSEQ multiplex PCR; TCRdb's copy keeps in-frame clones and lacks some. The DNA gave D and trimming, while V, J and clone size come from that table. Found here are 210,000 or so clones, approximately 85% of them singletons; the top ten hold about 0.25%. Concerning this clone itself: Its antigen is unidentified.

The CDR3 runs to 16 residues. Study-level points and caveats: Within a later analysis, the majority of CMV-associated TCR beta chains appeared HLA-restricted. Upon later analysis, TCR association rates were observed to vary by HLA locus, being highest for DRB1 and lowest for HLA-C.

Input material: PBMCs. The TCR was taken from a girl aged 2-10 years in good health and CMV-seronegative. V and J are TRBV1 and TRBJ2-7; the table's D call, TRBD2, has no DNA check behind it. TRBV1 is a known pseudogene. The CDR3: CTSSQAGLEGTYEQYF. CDR3 bases: TGCACCAGCAGCCAAGCCGGACTAGAAGGGACATACGAGCAGTACTTC.